In its sample, the clone carrying this TCR beta chain was seen a few times. No antigen is known for it. In the same sample, other DNA sequences code for this CDR3. In the study's own analysis: Quality scores were absent from the junction-only immunoSEQ sequences, so filtering differed. This table comes from immunoSEQ multiplex PCR, and its TCRdb copy is limited to in-frame clones, with some not included. The V and J calls and clone size come from that table; D and trimming were worked out from the DNA. Here the sample spans 2 million to 2.5 million clones, just under 95% being singletons. Donors included only healthy HIV-negative adults lacking recent acute infections or vaccinations. V shed 1 base and J shed 4 bases, with 4 bases lying between them. Germline loops: CDR1 SGHTA, CDR2 FQGNSA. The CDR3 runs 13 residues. The entry originates in a study of shared clonotypes between healthy human individuals. Study results and limitations: There were few donors, and this limited the genetic and exposure-history diversity represented. Unshared clonotypes carried lower generation probabilities than those common to all four donors.

This sequence joins TRBV7-2 and TRBJ2-2; D not certain. This clonotype was sampled from a man younger than 35 in good health. Some clones in this sample may be carry-over from other donors' samples. Sequencing was performed on naive CD4+ T cells from PBMCs. Regarding subset: CD45RA+ positively selected. The CDR3 reads CASSLVRTGELFF. DNA for the CDR3: TGTGCCAGCAGCTTAGTTCGCACCGGGGAGCTGTTTTTT. The full variable domain, rest sourced from reference TRBV7-2 and TRBJ2-2, is GAGVSQSPSNKVTEKGKDVELRCDPISGHTALYWYRQSLGQGLEFLIYFQGNSAPDKSGLPSDRFSAERTGGSVSTLTIQRTQQEDSAVYLCASSLVRTGELFFGEGSRLTVL.